The clone carrying this TCR beta chain occurred a few times. The target antigen is unknown. It was by quantitative 5'-RACE with molecular barcodes that TCR beta libraries were made. MiXCR, run by TCRdb on the 5' RACE reads, gives a single entry per CDR3 protein. The top ten clones hold about 16% of a sample with almost 400,000 distinct CDR3 sequences, 20% to 25% of them seen once. The source of the sample is a study of CD8 T cells in ankylosing spondylitis. Regarding the study as a whole: Several of the motif variants were reported before in synovial fluid and blood from reactive arthritis. Disease-linked clones bore a CD8+ phenotype and were relatively rare in peripheral blood. Apparently characteristic of ankylosing spondylitis blood was a TCR beta motif (roughly 8 highly homologous variants). Reportedly, significant enrichment of disease-linked clones occurred in matched ankylosing spondylitis synovial fluid.

The CDR3 is made up of 15 amino acids. Germline CDR1 SNHLY, CDR2 FYNNEI. With 6 bases removed from V and 4 bases from J, the gap between germline ends came to 15 bases. The sample taken for sequencing was blood, either unsorted or a sorted T cell fraction (not recorded which). This receptor was obtained from a male donor with ankylosing spondylitis. The rearrangement uses TRBV2 and TRBJ1-4; D call uncertain. This chain's CDR3 is CASRQRAPFNEKLFF. DNA for the CDR3: TGTGCCAGCAGGCAGAGGGCGCCTTTTAATGAAAAACTGTTTTTT.